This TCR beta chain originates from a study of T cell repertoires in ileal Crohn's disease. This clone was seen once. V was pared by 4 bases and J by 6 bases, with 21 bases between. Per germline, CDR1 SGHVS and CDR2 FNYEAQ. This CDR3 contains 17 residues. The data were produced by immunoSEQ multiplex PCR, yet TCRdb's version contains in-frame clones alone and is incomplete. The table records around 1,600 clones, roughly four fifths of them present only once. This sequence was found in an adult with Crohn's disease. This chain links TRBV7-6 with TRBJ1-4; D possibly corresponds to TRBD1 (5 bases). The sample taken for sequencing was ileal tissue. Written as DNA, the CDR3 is TGTGCCAGCAGCTCCATCAGGGTTGGGGTAATGGATGAAAAACTGTTTTTT. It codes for CASSSIRVGVMDEKLFF. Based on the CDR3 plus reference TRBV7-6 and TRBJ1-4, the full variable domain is GAGVSQSPRYKVTKRGQDVALRCDPISGHVSLYWYRQALGQGPEFLTYFNYEAQQDKSGLPNDRFSAERPEGSISTLTIQRTEQRDSAMYRCASSSIRVGVMDEKLFFGSGTQLSVL.